This TCR beta chain was recovered during a study of T cell responses to AZD1222 COVID-19 vaccine. Study-level results: CD4 TCRs linked to vaccination spanned spike, dominating at 160-218 and 743-854.

Only in-frame clones appear in the TCRdb table, and some are missing; sequencing was by immunoSEQ multiplex PCR. The sample consists of roughly 140,000 clones, more than 90% of them appearing once. The V gene's germline CDR1 is LNHDA and CDR2 SQIVND (reference sequence). The CDR3 has 14 residues. Trimming at V came to 5 bases and at J to 0 bases, leaving 1 base not matched to a gene. As concerns this clone: Its antigen is as yet unknown.

The receptor's source is an adult in good health. The specimen comprised peripheral blood, sampled on day 0 of AZD1222 vaccination. J is TRBJ1-1 and V is TRBV19; 9 bases are a match to TRBD1. The CDR3 sequence: CASSDRGMNTEAFF. The CDR3 coding sequence is TGTGCCAGTAGTGACAGGGGGATGAACACTGAAGCTTTCTTT.